The clone carrying this T cell receptor beta chain has a count of ten or more. These data originate in a study of shared clonotypes between healthy human individuals. The CDR3 is 16 residues long. TCRdb's table, derived via immunoSEQ multiplex PCR, lists solely in-frame clones and lacks some. The sample holds some 1 million clones, around four fifths seen once. This rearrangement joins TRBV21-1 to TRBJ2-7; the table's D gene call, TRBD2, was not cross checked with the DNA. TRBV21-1 is a listed pseudogene. Sequencing was done on a sample of memory CD4+ T cells sorted from blood. The subset here: CD45RA-negative fraction. The receptor was isolated from a man aged 18 to 29 in good health. CDR3 loop: CASSNRSYSSSYEQYF. The CDR3 coding sequence is TGTGCCAGCAGCAATCGGAGCTACTCCTCCTCCTACGAGCAGTACTTC.